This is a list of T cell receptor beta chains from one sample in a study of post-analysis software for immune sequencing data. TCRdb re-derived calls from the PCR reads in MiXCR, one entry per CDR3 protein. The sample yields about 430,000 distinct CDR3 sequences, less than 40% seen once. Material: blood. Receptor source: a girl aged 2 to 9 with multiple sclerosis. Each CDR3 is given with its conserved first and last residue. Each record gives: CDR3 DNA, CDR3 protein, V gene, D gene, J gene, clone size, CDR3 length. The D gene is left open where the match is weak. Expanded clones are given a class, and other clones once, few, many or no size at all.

TGCGCCAGCAGCCAAGAGGGGACCGCAGGTCGTTATGGCTACACCTTC	CASSQEGTAGRYGYTF	TRBV4-3	-	TRBJ1-2	-	16
TGTGCCAGCAGTTGGGGACTAGCAGGCGAGCAGTACTTC	CASSWGLAGEQYF	TRBV6-2/TRBV6-3	TRBD2	TRBJ2-7	medium-sized	13
TGCGCCAGCGCACTTTCGGGAGCGGGGGGGCCTTCCAATGAGCAGTTCTTC	CASALSGAGGPSNEQFF	TRBV5-1	TRBD2	TRBJ2-1	-	17
TGTGCCAGCAGCCTACGACCACCGGGCCGGGGAGGCTACACCTTC	CASSLRPPGRGGYTF	TRBV7-9	-	TRBJ1-2	-	15
TGCAGTGCTAGAGTAAGGGGTTACGACACTGAAGCTTTCTTT	CSARVRGYDTEAFF	TRBV20-1	-	TRBJ1-1	-	14
TGTGCCAGCAGCCTGAGGGCTGGGCGGGGGCTTGCCTATGGCTACACCTTC	CASSLRAGRGLAYGYTF	TRBV14	-	TRBJ1-2	many	17
TGCAGTGCTAGATTGGCGGGGGGGCATACCCAGTACTTC	CSARLAGGHTQYF	TRBV20-1	TRBD2	TRBJ2-7	-	13
TGCGCCAGCAGCTTGGAGGCAGGGCGGCGGTACGAGCAGTACTTC	CASSLEAGRRYEQYF	TRBV5-1	-	TRBJ2-7	-	15
TGCGCCAGCACCCTGACAGGGGGCGGAGAGCAGTACTTC	CASTLTGGGEQYF	TRBV10-2	TRBD1	TRBJ2-5	-	13
TGTGCCAGCAGCACGAGCGGGGGGATCTACGAGCAGTACTTC	CASSTSGGIYEQYF	TRBV13	TRBD2	TRBJ2-7	few	14
TGTGCCAGCAGCGGTACTAGCGGGAGGTTGGACAATGAGCAGTTCTTC	CASSGTSGRLDNEQFF	TRBV7-2	TRBD2	TRBJ2-1	few	16
TGTGCCAGCAGTTACCTCGATCAGGGCTATGAAGCTTTCTTT	CASSYLDQGYEAFF	TRBV6-5	-	TRBJ1-1	-	14
TGTGCCAGCAGCAGTGGACAGGGGGGGTACACCGGGGAGCTGTTTTTT	CASSSGQGGYTGELFF	TRBV9	TRBD1	TRBJ2-2	-	16
TGTGCCAGCAGTTTAAAGGGGAAGCTATTCGAGCAGTACTTC	CASSLKGKLFEQYF	TRBV28	-	TRBJ2-7	few	14
TGTGCCATCAGTGGACAGGGTGAGAACACCGGGGAGCTGTTTTTT	CAISGQGENTGELFF	TRBV10-3	TRBD1	TRBJ2-2	few	15
TGTGCCATCAGGGAGACAGCCGGCTACACCTTC	CAIRETAGYTF	TRBV10-3	-	TRBJ1-2	few	11
TGTGCCACCAAATATGGGACCCCCACGGCTAACTATGGCTACACCTTC	CATKYGTPTANYGYTF	TRBV18	-	TRBJ1-2	few	16
TGTGCCAGCAGCACGGGACAGGACCCCTACGAGCAGTACTTC	CASSTGQDPYEQYF	TRBV7-3	TRBD1	TRBJ2-7	-	14
TGTGCCAGCAGCCCTAGGACAGCCCGTAATGAAAAACTGTTTTTT	CASSPRTARNEKLFF	TRBV7-9	-	TRBJ1-4	-	15
TGCGCCAGCAGCCAAGAATTTGGTGGGGGGGGATTCTATGGCTACACCTTC	CASSQEFGGGGFYGYTF	TRBV4-3	-	TRBJ1-2	once	17
TGTGCCAGCAGCCGCTCGGCCTTAGAGACCCAGTACTTC	CASSRSALETQYF	TRBV5-5	-	TRBJ2-5	-	13
TGCAGCGTCGTTGGACAGGACACAGATACGCAGTATTTT	CSVVGQDTDTQYF	TRBV29-1	TRBD1	TRBJ2-3	few	13
TGCAGTGCTAGTCGCCCCCTAGGCGGTTCACCCCTCCACTTT	CSASRPLGGSPLHF	TRBV20-1	-	TRBJ1-6	-	14
TGCAGTGCTAGAGCAAGTGGGGACTTCCCTAGCTCCTACGAGCAGTACTTC	CSARASGDFPSSYEQYF	TRBV20-1	-	TRBJ2-7	-	17